The 12 T cell receptor beta chains reported below all come from one sample, sequenced in a study of blood T cell repertoires in COVID-19. Using immunoSEQ multiplex PCR, the repertoire was profiled, and TCRdb retains in-frame clones only, with some absent. The table lists about 220,000 clones, approximately 90% of them singletons. The sequenced sample consisted of peripheral blood. The receptors were sampled from a young man who had recovered from COVID-19.

The rearrangement links TRBV6-5 to TRBJ1-5; 8 bases are a match to TRBD1. With 6 bases clipped from V and 6 bases from J, the junction kept 7 bases outside the gene matches. CDR1 is MNHEY and CDR2 is SVGAGI in the germline V gene. This CDR3 has 14 amino acids. The CDR3 sequence is CASSRQGKGQPQHF. CDR3 sequence (DNA): TGTGCCAGCAGCAGACAGGGGAAGGGTCAGCCCCAGCATTTT.

The chain employs TRBV7-6 and TRBJ2-1; D unresolved. Looked up from germline, CDR1 is SGHVS and CDR2 is FNYEAQ. CDR3 size: 15 residues. V lost 1 base and J lost 0, with 7 bases in between. CDR3 sequence (DNA): TGTGCCAGCAGCTTAGGCACGAGCTCCTACAATGAGCAGTTCTTC. Translating it yields CASSLGTSSYNEQFF.

The V call is TRBV7-8, the J call TRBJ2-3; possible D gene TRBD2, 6 bases. With 1 base removed from V and 4 bases from J, the gap between germline ends came to 12 bases. The CDR3 covers 15 residues. CDR1 SGHVS and CDR2 FQNEAQ come from the germline V gene. CDR3 region: CASSLGQWRADTQYF. CDR3 DNA sequence: TGTGCCAGCAGCTTAGGCCAATGGAGGGCAGATACGCAGTATTTT.

The chain recombines TRBV2 with TRBJ1-5; 9 bases align to TRBD1. V was pared by 7 bases and J by 6 bases, with 7 bases of the junction left unmatched. CDR1 and CDR2 from the germline V gene are SNHLY and FYNNEI. This CDR3 is 14 amino acids long. This CDR3 reads CASNLRTGAQPQHF. The CDR3, as DNA: TGTGCCAGCAATTTGAGGACAGGGGCTCAGCCCCAGCATTTT.

V and J are TRBV30 and TRBJ1-2; 9 bases align to TRBD1. CDR1 is GTSNPN and CDR2 is SVGIG in the germline V gene (reference sequence). There are 19 residues in the CDR3. V lost 3 bases, J lost 2 bases, and 19 bases stayed unmatched. The CDR3 DNA follows: TGTGCCTGGAGGGACTTCGTAGGGGACAGGGACAGGGAAAACTATGGCTACACCTTC. Translation gives CAWRDFVGDRDRENYGYTF.

CDR3 protein: CSVDSGQGSYEQYF. The CDR3 nucleotides are TGCAGCGTTGATTCAGGACAGGGGTCCTACGAGCAGTACTTC. This rearrangement joins TRBV29-1 to TRBJ2-7; 9 bases are a match to TRBD1. This CDR3 is built from 14 residues. In germline, CDR1 is SQVTM, CDR2 ANQGSEA. V was clipped by 3 bases and J by 1 base; unmatched bases: 4.

V is TRBV29-1 and J is TRBJ2-5, with TRBD1 matching 9 bases. Losses at the gene ends were 6 bases for V and 1 base for J; bases not matched to a gene: 9. CDR3 length equals 15 residues. The germline CDR1 and CDR2 sequences are SQVTM and ANQGSEA. The CDR3 sequence: CSVADSGQGQETQYF. The CDR3 DNA follows: TGCAGCGTCGCCGATTCGGGACAGGGCCAAGAGACCCAGTACTTC.

V gene TRBV2 combines with J gene TRBJ2-5, with 7 bases matching TRBD2. CDR1 and CDR2 (germline): SNHLY, FYNNEI. The CDR3 is 16 amino acids. V was pared by 5 bases and J by 5 bases, with 14 bases of the junction left unmatched. The CDR3 DNA is TGTGCCAGCAGTCCCCGGTCGACTAGCCCCCCCGAGACCCAGTACTTC. Residues: CASSPRSTSPPETQYF. Full variable domain (outside the CDR3, taken from reference TRBV2 and TRBJ2-5): EPEVTQTPSHQVTQMGQEVILRCVPISNHLYFYWYRQILGQKVEFLVSFYNNEISEKSEIFDDQFSVERPDGSNFTLKIRSTKLEDSAMYFCASSPRSTSPPETQYFGPGTRLLVL.

This chain links TRBV24-1 with TRBJ2-2; maybe TRBD2 (6 bases). V was shortened by 1 base and J by 2 bases, with 7 bases between the two germline ends. This CDR3 is built from 15 residues. Germline CDR1 reads KGHDR; CDR2 reads SFDVKD. The CDR3 DNA reads TGTGCCACCAGTGATTTCGGGGGAAACACCGGGGAGCTGTTTTTT. This translates into CATSDFGGNTGELFF.

The V call is TRBV12-3 or TRBV12-4, the J call TRBJ2-1; D gene uncertain. Trimming stripped 3 bases from V and 6 bases from J, with 9 bases between. CDR3 length: 13 residues. The CDR3 DNA sequence: TGTGCCAGCAGTTTCGTTCTGAGCAATGAGCAGTTCTTC. Its translation is CASSFVLSNEQFF.

The chain uses TRBV6-5 and TRBJ1-5; D possibly corresponds to TRBD1 (5 bases). The V gene lost 2 bases and the J gene lost 3 bases, with 8 bases spanning the gap. The CDR3 consists of 14 residues. Germline V gene sequence: CDR1 MNHEY, CDR2 SVGAGI. The CDR3 here is CASSYGGDNQPQHF. The CDR3 region has the DNA TGTGCCAGCAGTTACGGAGGGGACAATCAGCCCCAGCATTTT.

V is TRBV24-1 and J is TRBJ1-2, with a possible D match to TRBD1 (5 bases). The CDR3 has 14 amino acids. Per the germline V gene, CDR1 is KGHDR and CDR2 is SFDVKD. V was clipped by 3 bases and J by 7 bases, with 14 bases between them. Written as DNA, the CDR3 is TGTGCCACCAGTGATCCCGGGGGGTCTGGTGGCTACACCTTC. It yields the protein CATSDPGGSGGYTF.